This is a list of T cell receptor beta chains from one sample in a study of shared clonotypes between healthy human individuals. Only in-frame clones appear in the TCRdb table, and some are missing; sequencing was by immunoSEQ multiplex PCR. The table has around 1,900,000 clones, approximately 92% seen once; the top ten hold about 1.7%. Sequencing was performed on naive CD8+ T cells from PBMCs. These receptors were taken from a man between 18 and 29 years old in good health. Some clones in this sample may be carry-over from other donors' samples. Each CDR3 is given with its conserved first and last residue. The order of the fields is clone size, D gene, J gene, V gene, CDR3 protein, CDR3 DNA. D genes are given only for firm matches. Size tells how often a clone was seen (once, few, many) or the class of an expanded clone, and some rows leave it out.

. | . | TRBJ2-1 | TRBV19 | CASSIAPSNEQFF | TGTGCCAGTAGTATAGCTCCGAGCAATGAGCAGTTCTTC
. | . | TRBJ2-7 | TRBV6-6 | CASSYGSYEHYF | TGTGCCAGCAGTTACGGGTCCTACGAGCATTACTTC
. | . | TRBJ2-3 | TRBV21-1 | CANATLLQREGTDTQYF | TGTGCCAACGCCACCCTCCTCCAGCGGGAGGGTACAGATACGCAGTATTTT
. | . | TRBJ1-1 | TRBV7-9 | CASRLSDMNTEAFF | TGTGCCAGCAGGTTGTCAGACATGAACACTGAAGCTTTCTTT
once | . | TRBJ2-7 | TRBV6-1 | CASRSRGFYEQYF | TGTGCCAGCAGATCTCGCGGCTTCTACGAGCAGTACTTC
. | . | TRBJ1-1 | TRBV7-2 | CASSFGQGLLGAEAFF | TGTGCCAGCAGCTTTGGGCAGGGCCTCCTCGGCGCTGAAGCTTTCTTT
. | . | TRBJ1-6 | TRBV7-8 | CASSPDLPGSPLHF | TGTGCCAGCAGCCCTGATCTGCCTGGTTCACCCCTCCACTTT
. | . | TRBJ2-5 | TRBV10-2 | CASSERVAPQETQYF | TGCGCCAGCAGTGAGCGGGTGGCTCCTCAAGAGACCCAGTACTTC
once | . | TRBJ2-7 | TRBV6-5 | CASSLRGFYEQYF | TGTGCCAGCAGTTTACGAGGTTTCTACGAGCAGTACTTC
. | . | TRBJ2-2 | TRBV29-1 | CSVEVEGWTGELFF | TGCAGCGTTGAAGTTGAGGGGTGGACCGGGGAGCTGTTTTTT
. | . | TRBJ2-1 | TRBV10-1 | CASSETTGGNEQFF | TGCGCCAGCAGTGAGACGACGGGCGGGAATGAGCAGTTCTTC
once | . | TRBJ1-2 | TRBV6-5 | CASSYSYTPSYGYTF | TGTGCCAGCAGTTACTCGTACACACCATCCTATGGCTACACCTTC
. | TRBD1 | TRBJ2-5 | TRBV5-1 | CASKVDTGGQETQYF | TGCGCCAGCAAGGTCGATACAGGGGGGCAAGAGACCCAGTACTTC
. | . | TRBJ1-6 | TRBV30 | CAWTQGPTDRSSYNSPLHF | TGTGCCTGGACCCAAGGGCCGACCGACCGGAGCTCCTATAATTCACCCCTCCACTTT
. | . | TRBJ1-5 | TRBV12-1 | CASSRGEARKNSNQPQHF | TGTGCCAGCAGCCGTGGGGAGGCCCGCAAAAATAGCAATCAGCCCCAGCATTTT
. | . | TRBJ1-3 | TRBV15 | CATSRGTSSGNTIYF | TGTGCCACCAGCAGAGGGACGAGCTCTGGAAACACCATATATTTT
. | . | TRBJ1-4 | TRBV28 | CASRRKREKKEKLFF | TGTGCCAGCAGAAGGAAAAGGGAAAAGAAGGAAAAACTGTTTTTT
. | TRBD1 | TRBJ2-7 | TRBV5-8 | CASSWGGTGVPGEQYF | TGTGCCAGCAGCTGGGGCGGGACAGGTGTTCCTGGGGAGCAGTACTTC
. | . | TRBJ1-1 | TRBV11-3 | CASSSGPGIGAFF | TGTGCCAGCAGCTCCGGGCCTGGGATCGGTGCTTTCTTT
once | TRBD1 | TRBJ2-7 | TRBV7-7 | CASSLLGVLGQGYEQYF | TGTGCCAGCAGCTTACTTGGAGTCCTGGGACAGGGTTACGAGCAGTACTTC